This entry concerns a single TCR beta chain. Both 60 Vbeta primers and 13 Jbeta primers went into the PCR. Some clones are missing from TCRdb's copy, which holds only in-frame ones; the method was immunoSEQ multiplex PCR. The sample has roughly 130,000 clones, about 80% seen once. These data come from a study of cytomegalovirus exposure and HLA in healthy donors. The V end was cut by 0 bases, the J end by 0 bases, with 12 bases between. The CDR3 covers 17 residues. The germline gives CDR1 LGHNA, CDR2 YNFKEQ. This chain links TRBV4-2 with TRBJ1-3, with unresolved D. This TCR derives from a boy younger than 10 in good health and CMV-seronegative. The sample comprised PBMCs. The CDR3 bases are TGTGCCAGCAGCCAAGATCGCCCGGAGGACTCTGGAAACACCATATATTTT. It translates to CASSQDRPEDSGNTIYF.